The 17 T cell receptor beta chains below come from one sample, sequenced in a study of blood T cell repertoires in COVID-19. Here immunoSEQ multiplex PCR was the method, and the copy in TCRdb shows in-frame clones only, minus some. The sample contains about 270,000 clones, 80% to 90% of which appear only once. Source material: PBMCs or T cells enriched from blood (not recorded which). The receptor set was obtained from a woman younger than 35 who had recovered from COVID-19.

CDR3 bases: TGCGCCAGCAGCCCGGTGGGGGGTAGCACTGAAGCTTTCTTT. Protein product: CASSPVGGSTEAFF. The V call is TRBV5-1, the J call TRBJ1-1; possibly TRBD1 for D (5 bases). V lost 4 bases and J 4 bases, leaving 14 bases between the germline ends. CDR1 is SGHRS and CDR2 is YFSETQ in the germline V gene. This CDR3 comprises 14 residues.

The chain has TRBV12-5 and TRBJ2-4; possibly TRBD1 for D (6 bases). Per germline, CDR1 LGHNT and CDR2 FRNRAP. The CDR3 consists of 15 residues. Trimming took off 4 bases at V and 3 bases at J, with 13 bases between the two ends. The CDR3 DNA reads TGTGCTAGTGGTTCTTCACAGGGCCGCAAAAACATTCAGTACTTC. This gives the protein CASGSSQGRKNIQYF.

This chain connects TRBV28 to TRBJ1-2, with 7 bases aligning to TRBD1. The germline V gene encodes CDR1 MDHEN and CDR2 SYDVKM. The junction had 9 bases not matched to a gene; V was cut back by 7 bases and J by 4 bases. The CDR3 sequence is 14 residues long. CDR3 amino acids: CASISGGGSYGYTF. In DNA form, the CDR3 reads TGTGCCAGCATTTCAGGGGGTGGGTCCTATGGCTACACCTTC.

The genes are TRBV29-1 and TRBJ1-2; D is unclear. This CDR3 has 11 amino acids. Germline CDR1 is SQVTM and CDR2 is ANQGSEA. V was cut by 6 bases and J by 3 bases, with 8 bases left in between. In DNA, the CDR3 is TGCAGCGTAGAATCTTACTATGGCTACACCTTC. It translates to CSVESYYGYTF.

The chain is built from TRBV5-4 and TRBJ2-6, with D tentatively TRBD1 (6 bases). Trimming shortened V by 2 bases and J by 2 bases, and 11 bases separated the two germline ends. Germline values: CDR1 SGHNT, CDR2 YYREEE (reference sequence). The CDR3 is 16 amino acids. CDR3 DNA sequence: TGTGCCAGCAGCTTAGGGGGTAGTACTGGGGCCAACGTCCTGACTTTC. Its translation: CASSLGGSTGANVLTF.

The sample holds a few counts of this clone. V is TRBV5-6 and J is TRBJ1-2; tentatively, D is TRBD1 (5 bases). V was trimmed by 0 bases and J by 4 bases, leaving 13 bases between them. The CDR3 extends over 15 amino acids. Germline values: CDR1 SGHDT, CDR2 YYEEEE. The CDR3 DNA reads TGTGCCAGCAGCTTGGTCGGGCAGGGAGGCTATGGCTACACCTTC. As protein: CASSLVGQGGYGYTF.

Comments on this clone: Compared with germline, one end of the junction differs, possibly owing to a read error. The V and J genes are TRBV7-7 and TRBJ2-1, with 8 positions matching TRBD1. The CDR3 extends over 17 amino acids. Germline V CDR1 and CDR2: SSHAT, FNYEAQ (reference sequence). The CDR3 region has the DNA TGTGCTAGCAGCTTAGGACAGGGAGTCAGCTCCTACAATGAGCAGTTCTTC. Its translation: CASSLGQGVSSYNEQFF.

The gene calls are TRBV9 and TRBJ2-5, with 7 bases aligning to TRBD2. The CDR3 sequence is 15 residues long. V lost 0 bases and J lost 5; bases outside the gene matches: 7. Germline V gene sequence: CDR1 SGDLS, CDR2 YYNGEE. The DNA of the CDR3 is TGTGCCAGCAGCGTAGGAGCTAGCGGTCAGGAGACCCAGTACTTC. This gives the protein CASSVGASGQETQYF.

The rearrangement joins TRBV3-1 (or the pseudogene TRBV3-2) to TRBJ1-4, with a possible D match to TRBD1 (6 bases). The CDR3 sequence is 16 residues long. Germline assignment: CDR1 LGHDT and CDR2 YNNKEL (reference sequence). V was pared by 1 base and J by 4 bases, with 13 bases between. CDR3 DNA sequence: TGTGCCAGCAGCCAAGGGTTAGGACAGTTTAATGAAAAACTGTTTTTT. As protein: CASSQGLGQFNEKLFF.

This clone appeared a single time. V is TRBV19 and J is TRBJ2-5, with D perhaps TRBD2 (6 bases). Between the trimmed V and J ends, which lost 5 bases and 7 bases, there was a span of 8 bases. CDR1 is LNHDA, CDR2 SQIVND, per germline (reference sequence). CDR3 length equals 11 residues. Written as DNA, the CDR3 is TGTGCCAGTAGTCCCGGGGGGACCCAGTACTTC. Translation: CASSPGGTQYF.

Points on this clone: Additional DNA sequences in this sample encode the identical CDR3. The V gene is TRBV10-1, the J gene TRBJ2-2; D unresolved. Germline CDR1 and CDR2: WNHNN and SYGVQD (reference sequence). Between the trimmed V and J ends, which lost 7 bases and 1 base, there was a span of 7 bases. This CDR3 contains 13 residues. The CDR3 DNA is TGCGCCAGCAAAAGCCAGAACACCGGGGAGCTGTTTTTT. This gives the protein CASKSQNTGELFF.

The chain links TRBV5-4 to TRBJ2-7; 8 bases agree with TRBD1. Germline V gene lookup returns CDR1 SGHNT and CDR2 YYREEE (reference sequence). J lost 5 bases, V lost 3 bases, and 7 bases had no gene match. This CDR3 contains 14 residues. Here the CDR3 reads CASSSGQGRDEQYF. CDR3 nucleotide sequence: TGTGCCAGCAGCTCCGGACAGGGTAGAGACGAGCAGTACTTC. Supplemented by reference TRBV5-4 and TRBJ2-7, the full variable domain reads ETGVTQSPTHLIKTRGQQVTLRCSSQSGHNTVSWYQQALGQGPQFIFQYYREEENGRGNFPPRFSGLQFPNYSSELNVNALELDDSALYLCASSSGQGRDEQYFGPGTRLTVT.

J is TRBJ2-7 and V is TRBV6-5; 10 bases are shared with TRBD1. Trimming removed 6 bases from V and 10 bases from J; junction bases left unmatched: 6. This CDR3 is 12 amino acids long. Germline CDR1 MNHEY, CDR2 SVGAGI. In DNA form, the CDR3 reads TGTGCCAGCAGGAGACAGGGGGCAAGCCAGTACTTC. This codes for CASRRQGASQYF.

The chain joins TRBV29-1 to TRBJ1-2, with D possibly matching TRBD1 (5 bases). CDR1 SQVTM and CDR2 ANQGSEA come from the germline V gene. V was cut by 2 bases and J by 4 bases, with 11 bases left in between. The CDR3 length is 13 residues. The CDR3 bases are TGCAGCGTTGAATGGGGGACTTCCTATGGCTACACCTTC. It yields the protein CSVEWGTSYGYTF. Combining the CDR3 with reference TRBV29-1 and TRBJ1-2 gives the whole variable domain SAVISQKPSRDICQRGTSLTIQCQVDSQVTMMFWYRQQPGQSLTLIATANQGSEATYESGFVIDKFPISRPNLTFSTLTVSNMSPEDSSIYLCSVEWGTSYGYTFGSGTRLTVV.

The gene calls are TRBV30 and TRBJ2-1, with TRBD1 as a possible D gene (6 bases). V was pared by 2 bases and J by 4 bases, with 9 bases between. Germline CDR1 and CDR2: GTSNPN and SVGIG (reference sequence). This CDR3 comprises 13 residues. CDR3 DNA sequence: TGTGCCTGGAGTTTTACAGGGTACAATGAGCAGTTCTTC. Translated: CAWSFTGYNEQFF. The whole variable domain, filled in from reference TRBV30 and TRBJ2-1, reads SQTIHQWPATLVQPVGSPLSLECTVEGTSNPNLYWYRQAAGRGLQLLFYSVGIGQISSEVPQNLSASRPQDRQFILSSKKLLLSDSGFYLCAWSFTGYNEQFFGPGTRLTVL.

This clone was observed once. J is TRBJ2-5 and V is TRBV6-5; D unresolved. Per germline, CDR1 MNHEY and CDR2 SVGAGI. The CDR3 sequence is 14 residues long. V was clipped by 0 bases and J by 2 bases, with 7 bases between them. The CDR3 here is CASSYSTQQETQYF. The CDR3 coding sequence is TGTGCCAGCAGTTACTCAACCCAGCAAGAGACCCAGTACTTC.

The rearrangement links TRBV3-1 (or the pseudogene TRBV3-2) to TRBJ1-2, with TRBD1 as a possible D gene (6 bases). V lost 3 bases to trimming and J lost 4 bases, with 15 bases between them. The CDR3 runs 15 residues. Germline CDR1 reads LGHDT; CDR2 reads YNNKEL (reference sequence). CDR3 coding DNA: TGTGCCAGCAGCCAGGGGGGGGCGAAGGGCTATGGCTACACCTTC. This translates into CASSQGGAKGYGYTF.